At least ten counts were recorded for the clone carrying this T cell receptor beta chain. This specimen comes from a study of T-cell memory formation after mild COVID-19. TCRdb independently ran MiXCR on the 5' RACE reads; one entry per CDR3 protein. The table shows 400,000 to 500,000 distinct CDR3 sequences, with under 20% occurring only once. The V and J ends lost 3 bases and 9 bases respectively, with 25 bases between them. The CDR3 is made up of 17 amino acids. Germline V gene lookup returns CDR1 SGHRS and CDR2 YFSETQ. V is TRBV5-1 and J is TRBJ1-5; D is unclear. Sequencing was carried out using PBMCs or a T cell subset sorted from them (not recorded which). The source is a man between 18 and 29 years old who had mild COVID-19 (a few samples of this study predate the infection). Cell type and time point are not known. The CDR3 protein is CASSYVLSVPPRRPQHF. The DNA of the CDR3 is TGCGCCAGCAGCTACGTTCTGTCCGTCCCTCCTAGACGGCCCCAGCATTTT.